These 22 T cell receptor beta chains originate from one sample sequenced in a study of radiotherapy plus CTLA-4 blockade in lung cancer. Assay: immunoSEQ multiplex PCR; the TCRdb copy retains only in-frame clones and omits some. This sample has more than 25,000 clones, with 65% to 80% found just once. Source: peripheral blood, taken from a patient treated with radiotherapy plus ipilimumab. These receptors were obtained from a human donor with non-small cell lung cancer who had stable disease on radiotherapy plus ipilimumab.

The CDR3 region is CASSLGPTWNTEAFF. The CDR3 DNA reads as TGTGCCAGCAGCTTAGGTCCTACATGGAACACTGAAGCTTTCTTT. The genes are TRBV7-2 and TRBJ1-1; no clear D gene. Germline V gene sequence: CDR1 SGHTA, CDR2 FQGNSA. CDR3 length equals 15 residues. Trimming removed 1 base at V and 1 base at J, with 10 bases between.

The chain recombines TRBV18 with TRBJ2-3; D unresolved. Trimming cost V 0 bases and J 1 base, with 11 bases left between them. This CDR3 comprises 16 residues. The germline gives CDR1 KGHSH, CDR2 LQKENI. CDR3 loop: CASSPPGLMGTDTQYF. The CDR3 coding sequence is TGTGCCAGCTCACCACCGGGGTTAATGGGCACAGATACGCAGTATTTT.

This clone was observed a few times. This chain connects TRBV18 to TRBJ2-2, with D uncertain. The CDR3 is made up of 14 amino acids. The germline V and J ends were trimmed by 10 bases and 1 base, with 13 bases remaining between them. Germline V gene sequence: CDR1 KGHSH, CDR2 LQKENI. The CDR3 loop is CATKPGLNTGELFF. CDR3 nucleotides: TGTGCCACCAAACCCGGATTGAACACCGGGGAGCTGTTTTTT.

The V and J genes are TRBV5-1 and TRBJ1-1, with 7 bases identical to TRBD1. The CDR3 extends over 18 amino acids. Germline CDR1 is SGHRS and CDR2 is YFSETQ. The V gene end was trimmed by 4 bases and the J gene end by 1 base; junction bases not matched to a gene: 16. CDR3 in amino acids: CASSRSGPGGRGNTEAFF. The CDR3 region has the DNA TGCGCCAGCAGCCGATCAGGGCCAGGGGGGCGAGGGAACACTGAAGCTTTCTTT.

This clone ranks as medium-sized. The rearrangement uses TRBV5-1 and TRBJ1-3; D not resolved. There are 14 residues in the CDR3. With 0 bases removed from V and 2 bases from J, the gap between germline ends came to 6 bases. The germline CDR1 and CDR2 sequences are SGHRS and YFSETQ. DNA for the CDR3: TGCGCCAGCAGCTTGGGAGGGACTGGAAACACCATATATTTT. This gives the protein CASSLGGTGNTIYF. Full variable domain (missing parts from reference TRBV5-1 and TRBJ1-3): KAGVTQTPRYLIKTRGQQVTLSCSPISGHRSVSWYQQTPGQGLQFLFEYFSETQRNKGNFPGRFSGRQFSNSRSEMNVSTLELGDSALYLCASSLGGTGNTIYFGEGSWLTVV.

CDR3 sequence reads: CASNKQGPNEKLFF. The DNA for the CDR3 is TGTGCCAGTAATAAACAGGGCCCTAATGAAAAACTGTTTTTT. V and J are TRBV19 and TRBJ1-4, with a weak D call TRBD1 (6 bases). The CDR3 spans 14 residues. The ends were cut back, 7 bases at V and 3 bases at J, with 12 bases in the middle. CDR1 LNHDA and CDR2 SQIVND come from the germline V gene (reference sequence).

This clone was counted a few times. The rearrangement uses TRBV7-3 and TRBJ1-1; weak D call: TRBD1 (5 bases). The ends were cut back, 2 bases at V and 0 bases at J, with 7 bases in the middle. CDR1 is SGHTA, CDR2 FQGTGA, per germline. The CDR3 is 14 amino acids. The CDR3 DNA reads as TGTGCCAGCAGCTTAGGGGGGATGAACACTGAAGCTTTCTTT. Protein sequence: CASSLGGMNTEAFF.

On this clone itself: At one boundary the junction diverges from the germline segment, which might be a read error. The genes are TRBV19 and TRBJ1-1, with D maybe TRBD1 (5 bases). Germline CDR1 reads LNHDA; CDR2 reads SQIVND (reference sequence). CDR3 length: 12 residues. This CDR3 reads CAISNRMSEAFF. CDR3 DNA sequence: TGTGCCATTAGTAACAGGATGTCTGAAGCTTTCTTT. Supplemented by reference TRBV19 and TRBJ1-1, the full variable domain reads DGGITQSPKYLFRKEGQNVTLSCEQNLNHDAMYWYRQDPGQGLRLIYYSQIVNDFQKGDIAEGYSVSREKKESFPLTVTSAQKNPTAFYLCAISNRMSEAFFGQGTRLTVV.

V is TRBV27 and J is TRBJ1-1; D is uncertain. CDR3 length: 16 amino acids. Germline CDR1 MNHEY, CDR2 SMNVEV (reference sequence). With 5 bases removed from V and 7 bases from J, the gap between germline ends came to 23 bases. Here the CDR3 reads CASSQKGFSHQIEAFF. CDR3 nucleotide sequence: TGTGCCAGCAGTCAAAAGGGTTTCTCACACCAGATTGAAGCTTTCTTT.

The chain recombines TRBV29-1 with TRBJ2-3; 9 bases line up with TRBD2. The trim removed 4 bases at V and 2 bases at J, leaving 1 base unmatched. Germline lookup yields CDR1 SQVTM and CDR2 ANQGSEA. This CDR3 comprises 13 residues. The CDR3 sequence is CSVGLAVTDTQYF. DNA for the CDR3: TGCAGCGTTGGACTAGCGGTCACAGATACGCAGTATTTT.

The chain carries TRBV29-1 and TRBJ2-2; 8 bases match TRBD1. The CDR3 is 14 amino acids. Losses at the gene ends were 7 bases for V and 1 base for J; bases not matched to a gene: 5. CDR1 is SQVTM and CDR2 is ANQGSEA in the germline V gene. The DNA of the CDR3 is TGCAGCGCACCAGGACAGGGGAACACCGGGGAGCTGTTTTTT. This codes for CSAPGQGNTGELFF.

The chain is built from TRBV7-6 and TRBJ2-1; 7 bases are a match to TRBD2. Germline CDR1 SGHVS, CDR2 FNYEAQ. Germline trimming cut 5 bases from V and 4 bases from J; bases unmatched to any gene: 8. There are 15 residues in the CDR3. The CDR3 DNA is TGTGCCAGCAGCCCGGGAGGTAGCGGGTACAATGAGCAGTTCTTC. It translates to CASSPGGSGYNEQFF.

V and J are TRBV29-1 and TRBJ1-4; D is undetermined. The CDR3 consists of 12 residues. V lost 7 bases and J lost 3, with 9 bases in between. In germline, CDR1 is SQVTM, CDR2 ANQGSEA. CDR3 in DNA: TGCAGCGCTGACGGGCCTAATGAAAAACTGTTTTTT. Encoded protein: CSADGPNEKLFF.

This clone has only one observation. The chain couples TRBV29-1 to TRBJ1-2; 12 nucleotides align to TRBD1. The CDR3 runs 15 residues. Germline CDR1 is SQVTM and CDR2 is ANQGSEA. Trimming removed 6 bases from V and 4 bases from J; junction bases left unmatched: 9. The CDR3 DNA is TGCAGCGTGGCCGGGACAGGGGGCGCGAGCTATGGCTACACCTTC. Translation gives CSVAGTGGASYGYTF.

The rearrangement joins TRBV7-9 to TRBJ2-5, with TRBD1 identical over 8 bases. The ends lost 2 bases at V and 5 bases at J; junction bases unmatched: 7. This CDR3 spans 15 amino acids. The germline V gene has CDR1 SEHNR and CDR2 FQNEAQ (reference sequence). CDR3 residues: CASSLYKTGDETQYF. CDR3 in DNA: TGTGCCAGCAGCTTATACAAGACAGGGGACGAGACCCAGTACTTC.

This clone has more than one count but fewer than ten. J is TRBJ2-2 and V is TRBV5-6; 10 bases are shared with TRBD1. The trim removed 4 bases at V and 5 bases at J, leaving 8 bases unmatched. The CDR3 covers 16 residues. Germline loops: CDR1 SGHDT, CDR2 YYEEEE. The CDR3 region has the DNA TGTGCCAGCAGCGAGGGACAGGGGAGGTTGACCGGGGAGCTGTTTTTT. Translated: CASSEGQGRLTGELFF.

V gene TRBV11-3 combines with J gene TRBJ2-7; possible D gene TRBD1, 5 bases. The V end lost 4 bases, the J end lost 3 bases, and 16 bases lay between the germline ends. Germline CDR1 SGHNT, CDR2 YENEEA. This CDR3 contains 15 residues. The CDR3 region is CASSYPGQTVYEQYF. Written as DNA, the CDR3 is TGTGCCAGCAGCTACCCCGGACAAACCGTCTACGAGCAGTACTTC.

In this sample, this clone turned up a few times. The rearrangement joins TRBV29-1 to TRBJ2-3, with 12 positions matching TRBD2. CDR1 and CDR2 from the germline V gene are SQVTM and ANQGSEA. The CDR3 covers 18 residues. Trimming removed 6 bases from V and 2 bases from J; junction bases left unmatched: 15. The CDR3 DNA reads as TGCAGCGTCGGTAAGGGTGCGCCTAGCGGGGGGGCCACAGATACGCAGTATTTT. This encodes CSVGKGAPSGGATDTQYF.

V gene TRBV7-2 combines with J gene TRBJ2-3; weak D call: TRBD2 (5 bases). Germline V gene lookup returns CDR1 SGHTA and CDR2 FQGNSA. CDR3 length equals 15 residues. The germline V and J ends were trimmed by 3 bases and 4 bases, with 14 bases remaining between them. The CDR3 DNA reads TGTGCCAGCAGCTTTACTAGTCTCTTATCAGATACGCAGTATTTT. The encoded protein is CASSFTSLLSDTQYF.

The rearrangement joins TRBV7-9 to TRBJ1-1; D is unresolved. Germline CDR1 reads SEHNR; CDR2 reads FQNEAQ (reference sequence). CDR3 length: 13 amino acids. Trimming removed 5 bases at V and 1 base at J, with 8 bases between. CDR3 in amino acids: CASSLRENTEAFF. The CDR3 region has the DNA TGTGCCAGCAGCCTTCGGGAGAACACTGAAGCTTTCTTT.

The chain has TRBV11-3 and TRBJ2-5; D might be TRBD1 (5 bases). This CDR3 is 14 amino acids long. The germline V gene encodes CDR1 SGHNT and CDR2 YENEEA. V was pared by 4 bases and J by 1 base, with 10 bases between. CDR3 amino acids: CASSSADSQETQYF. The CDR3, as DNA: TGTGCCAGCAGCTCAGCCGACAGCCAAGAGACCCAGTACTTC.

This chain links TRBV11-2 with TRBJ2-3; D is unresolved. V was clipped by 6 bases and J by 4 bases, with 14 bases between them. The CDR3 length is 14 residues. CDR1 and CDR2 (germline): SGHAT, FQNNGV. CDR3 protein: CASSLGLRADTQYF. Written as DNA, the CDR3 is TGTGCCAGCAGTCTGGGCCTAAGGGCAGATACGCAGTATTTT.